This T cell receptor (beta chain) is drawn from a study of long-term antiretroviral therapy in people with HIV. Study background: Initial samples were collected about a decade before the 2015 immediate-ART recommendation.

Survey level was the resolution at which the v3.0 immunoSEQ assay ran. Profiling relied on immunoSEQ multiplex PCR, and the TCRdb table lists in-frame clones only, not all of them. The sample has tens of thousands of clones, about 88% seen once; the top ten hold 6% to 6.5%. The samples, holding 1-10 million cryopreserved PBMC, were thawed before DNA extraction was carried out. Concerning this clone itself: Antigen unknown.

V shed 3 bases and J shed 13 bases, with 7 bases lying between them. CDR1 is ENHRY and CDR2 is SYGVKD in the germline V gene. CDR3 length: 10 residues. Study results and caveats: Diversity went up after ART and still fell short of transplant donor controls. Dominating the repertoire at all time points were the clones that expanded before ART.

The sequences come from unsorted PBMCs, collected 0.6 years after starting antiretroviral therapy. The gene calls are TRBV10-3 and TRBJ2-4; D unclear. The origin of this receptor is a man in his fifties or sixties with HIV. CDR3 region: CAISDHHQYF. The CDR3 nucleotides read TGTGCCATCAGTGACCATCACCAGTACTTC.